This passage covers 5 T cell receptor beta chains from one sample sequenced in a study of shared clonotypes between healthy human individuals. Terminally differentiated effector memory CD45RA+ cells were excluded from the naive CD8 cells, which were CD45RO-negative and positively selected for CCR7. Profiled with immunoSEQ multiplex PCR; TCRdb holds only in-frame clones, not every one. In the table there are hundreds of thousands of clones, around 95% of which are singletons. Sample: naive CD8+ T cells sorted from blood. The receptors shown here come from a woman in her thirties in good health.

The chain uses TRBV15 and TRBJ2-7; the match to TRBD2 covers 9 bases. Germline-derived CDR1 and CDR2 are LNHNV and YYDKDF (reference sequence). V gave up 6 bases and J gave up 2 bases; unmatched junction bases: 11. The length of the CDR3 is 16 residues. CDR3 residues: CATSPDSGSIAYEQYF. In DNA form, the CDR3 reads TGTGCCACCAGTCCCGATAGCGGGAGTATTGCCTACGAGCAGTACTTC.

The gene calls are TRBV19 and TRBJ2-7; 8 bases are shared with TRBD2. CDR3 length equals 13 residues. Germline assignment: CDR1 LNHDA and CDR2 SQIVND (reference sequence). Trimming removed 5 bases from V and 3 bases from J; junction bases left unmatched: 3. The CDR3 nucleotides are TGTGCCAGTAGTCAGAGCGGGGGCTACGAGCAGTACTTC. This encodes CASSQSGGYEQYF.

This chain uses TRBV18 with TRBJ2-1, with TRBD2 identical over 9 bases. Germline V gene sequence: CDR1 KGHSH, CDR2 LQKENI. This CDR3 region has 16 residues. The trim removed 0 bases at V and 5 bases at J, leaving 5 bases unmatched. CDR3 loop: CASSPPGLAYNNEQFF. CDR3 bases: TGTGCCAGCTCACCACCGGGACTAGCATATAACAATGAGCAGTTCTTC. Looking up the rest from reference TRBV18 and TRBJ2-1 gives the full variable domain: NAGVMQNPRHLVRRRGQEARLRCSPMKGHSHVYWYRQLPEEGLKFMVYLQKENIIDESGMPKERFSAEFPKEGPSILRIQQVVRGDSAAYFCASSPPGLAYNNEQFFGPGTRLTVL.

In DNA form, the CDR3 reads TGTGCCAGCAGTTTGTTAAGGGGAGCGATTGATACGTCCTTCTTT. Protein product: CASSLLRGAIDTSFF. The chain joins TRBV27 to TRBJ1-1; a weak D match, TRBD1 (5 bases). With 3 bases removed from V and 14 bases from J, the gap between germline ends came to 25 bases. The CDR3 runs to 15 residues. Germline V gene lookup returns CDR1 MNHEY and CDR2 SMNVEV (reference sequence).

The rearrangement links TRBV6-5 to TRBJ1-2, with D possibly TRBD1 on 6 matching bases. CDR1 is MNHEY, CDR2 SVGAGI, per germline. CDR3 length: 15 residues. V dropped 1 base and J dropped 8 bases, with 17 bases sitting between them. The CDR3 protein is CASSYLAGEGRGYTF. In DNA form, the CDR3 reads TGTGCCAGCAGTTACTTGGCAGGGGAGGGGCGAGGCTACACCTTC.